The clone carrying this TCR beta chain appeared a few times. Its antigen is currently unknown. This sample is part of a study of cytomegalovirus exposure and HLA in healthy donors. Study results and caveats: Accurate predictions that matched the HLA-A and HLA-B alleles of most subjects were reportedly made from TCR beta sequences.

With V trimmed by 0 bases and J by 6 bases, 5 bases remained unmatched. The CDR3 has 14 amino acids. CDR1 LGHNA and CDR2 YSLEER come from the germline V gene. The donors (healthy individuals) were bone marrow donors. Researchers ran the PCR with 60 Vbeta and 13 Jbeta primers. In the original analysis: Later, tens of millions of unique TCR beta chains were counted in an analysis, and roughly 11 million of them were shared. Only in-frame clones appear in the TCRdb table, and some are missing; sequencing was by immunoSEQ multiplex PCR. Clonal size and the V and J genes are those of that table, whereas D and trimming came from the DNA. The sample has some 140,000 clones, around 70% seen once; the top ten hold 2.1%.

This TCR derives from a man aged 25 to 40 in good health and CMV-seronegative. Sequenced sample: PBMCs. The rearrangement uses TRBV4-3 and TRBJ2-7; 7 nucleotides match TRBD1. In DNA form, the CDR3 reads TGCGCCAGCAGCCAAGAGGCCAGGGGGTCCGAGCAGTACTTC. Its translation is CASSQEARGSEQYF.